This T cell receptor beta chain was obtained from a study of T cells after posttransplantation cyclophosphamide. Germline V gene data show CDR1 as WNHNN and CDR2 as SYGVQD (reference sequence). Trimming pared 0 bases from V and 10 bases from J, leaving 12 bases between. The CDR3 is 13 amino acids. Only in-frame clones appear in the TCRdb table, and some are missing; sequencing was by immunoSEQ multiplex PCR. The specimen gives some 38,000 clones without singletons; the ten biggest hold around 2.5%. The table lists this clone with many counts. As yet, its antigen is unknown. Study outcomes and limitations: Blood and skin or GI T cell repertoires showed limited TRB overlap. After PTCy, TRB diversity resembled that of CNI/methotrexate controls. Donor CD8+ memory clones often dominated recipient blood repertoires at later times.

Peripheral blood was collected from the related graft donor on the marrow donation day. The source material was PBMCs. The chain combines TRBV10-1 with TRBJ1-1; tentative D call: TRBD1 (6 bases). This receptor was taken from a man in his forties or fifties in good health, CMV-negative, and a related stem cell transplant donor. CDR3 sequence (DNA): TGCGCCAGCAGTGAGTCGTCAGGGGTTTCAGCTTTCTTT. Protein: CASSESSGVSAFF.